This T cell receptor beta chain was sequenced during a study of shared clonotypes between healthy human individuals. Germline loops: CDR1 MGHRA, CDR2 YSYEKL. The CDR3 runs 15 residues. V dropped 1 base and J dropped 6 bases, with 15 bases sitting between them. TCRdb's table, derived via immunoSEQ multiplex PCR, lists solely in-frame clones and lacks some. Altogether about 1.9 million clones are present, 80% to 95% being singletons, with the ten largest covering 1.5% to 2%. As defined, naive CD8 cells were CD45RO-negative and positively selected for CCR7, with terminally differentiated effector memory CD45RA+ cells excluded.

The sequence derives from a young man in good health. Some clones in this sample may be carry-over from other donors' samples. The rearrangement uses TRBV4-1 and TRBJ1-1; TRBD1 is a possible D gene (5 bases). The sample comprised naive CD8+ T cells from PBMCs. The CDR3: CASSQGDSEEPEAFF. CDR3 in DNA: TGCGCCAGCAGCCAAGGAGACAGCGAAGAACCTGAAGCTTTCTTT.